These 13 T cell receptor beta chains originate from one sample sequenced in a study of blood T cell repertoires in COVID-19. The protocol was immunoSEQ multiplex PCR, while the TCRdb copy is restricted to in-frame clones and leaves out a portion. Here the sample spans approximately 310,000 clones, 85% being singletons. The sample taken for sequencing was PBMCs or T cells enriched from blood (not recorded which). These TCRs come from a woman younger than 45 who had been exposed to COVID-19.

This clone has just one count. The chain joins TRBV7-2 to TRBJ1-6, with 7 bases aligning to TRBD1. The CDR3 is made up of 15 amino acids. V lost 2 bases and J lost 6; bases outside the gene matches: 4. Per germline, CDR1 SGHTA and CDR2 FQGNSA. The CDR3, as DNA: TGTGCCAGCAGCTTACCCACAGGGGCTAATTCACCCCTCCACTTT. Translated, it gives CASSLPTGANSPLHF.

V is TRBV28 and J is TRBJ2-5; 13 bases fit TRBD2. The V segment lost 5 bases and the J segment 5 bases; nucleotides outside the gene matches: 14. Per germline, CDR1 MDHEN and CDR2 SYDVKM. The CDR3 length is 18 residues. The CDR3 nucleotides are TGTGCCAGCAGTGACAGGGCTCTAACTAGCGGGAGGGGGGAGACCCAGTACTTC. It is translated as CASSDRALTSGRGETQYF.

This chain connects TRBV3-1 (or the pseudogene TRBV3-2) to TRBJ2-3; 12 nucleotides line up with TRBD2. Germline CDR1 reads LGHDT; CDR2 reads YNNKEL (reference sequence). The CDR3 spans 15 residues. The V gene end was trimmed by 4 bases and the J gene end by 4 bases; junction bases not matched to a gene: 3. DNA of the CDR3: TGTGCCAGCAGCCTTCGGACTAGCGGGGCAGATACGCAGTATTTT. This translates into CASSLRTSGADTQYF.

The chain employs TRBV2 and TRBJ1-1; D is ambiguous. The V and J ends lost 3 bases and 0 bases respectively, with 8 bases between them. The length of the CDR3 is 14 residues. Germline V gives CDR1 SNHLY, CDR2 FYNNEI. This CDR3 reads CASSDFPMNTEAFF. CDR3 DNA sequence: TGTGCCAGCAGTGATTTTCCAATGAACACTGAAGCTTTCTTT.

The chain employs TRBV16 and TRBJ2-7; 12 nucleotides match TRBD1. The CDR3 consists of 16 residues. Per the germline V gene, CDR1 is KGHSY and CDR2 is FQNENV. V gave up 1 base and J gave up 5 bases; unmatched junction bases: 6. The CDR3 loop is CASSQLGQGARDEQYF. DNA of the CDR3: TGTGCCAGCAGCCAATTGGGACAGGGGGCGAGGGACGAGCAGTACTTC.

The chain carries TRBV6-2 or TRBV6-3 and TRBJ1-2; D is uncertain. The V gene's germline CDR1 is MNHEY and CDR2 SVGEGT. V gave up 2 bases and J gave up 7 bases, with 8 bases separating them. This CDR3 comprises 12 residues. Here the CDR3 reads CASSYPSRGYTF. The CDR3 DNA is TGTGCCAGCAGTTACCCATCGCGTGGCTACACCTTC.

As DNA, the CDR3 is TGTGCCAGTAGTATGAGTAGCGGGAGAGGGGGTGAGCAGTTCTTC. It yields the protein CASSMSSGRGGEQFF. J is TRBJ2-1 and V is TRBV19, with TRBD2 matching over 9 bases. V shed 3 bases and J 9 bases; nucleotides not matched to a gene: 9. CDR1 is LNHDA and CDR2 is SQIVND in the germline V gene (reference sequence). This CDR3 has 15 residues. The whole variable domain, remainder taken from reference TRBV19 and TRBJ2-1, is DGGITQSPKYLFRKEGQNVTLSCEQNLNHDAMYWYRQDPGQGLRLIYYSQIVNDFQKGDIAEGYSVSREKKESFPLTVTSAQKNPTAFYLCASSMSSGRGGEQFFGPGTRLTVL.

The V and J genes are TRBV6-2 or TRBV6-3 and TRBJ1-4, with TRBD1 identical over 7 bases. V shed 2 bases and J 5 bases; nucleotides not matched to a gene: 5. Germline V CDR1 and CDR2: MNHEY, SVGEGT. The CDR3 extends over 15 amino acids. The CDR3 DNA follows: TGTGCCAGCAGTTACCCGGGACAGCCGAATGAAAAACTGTTTTTT. This codes for CASSYPGQPNEKLFF.

The V gene is TRBV2, the J gene TRBJ1-5, with no clear D. The CDR3 runs to 14 residues. The ends were cut back, 3 bases at V and 0 bases at J, with 6 bases in the middle. Germline V gives CDR1 SNHLY, CDR2 FYNNEI. The CDR3: CASSETSSNQPQHF. CDR3 coding DNA: TGTGCCAGCAGTGAGACAAGTAGCAATCAGCCCCAGCATTTT. The full variable domain, in which reference TRBV2 and TRBJ1-5 provide the parts outside the CDR3, is EPEVTQTPSHQVTQMGQEVILRCVPISNHLYFYWYRQILGQKVEFLVSFYNNEISEKSEIFDDQFSVERPDGSNFTLKIRSTKLEDSAMYFCASSETSSNQPQHFGDGTRLSIL.

The chain recombines TRBV10-3 with TRBJ2-1; D is unclear. Germline lookup yields CDR1 ENHRY and CDR2 SYGVKD. The CDR3 covers 12 residues. Trimming pared 7 bases from V and 3 bases from J, leaving 7 bases between. CDR3 in amino acids: CAINNGYNEQFF. DNA of the CDR3: TGTGCCATCAATAACGGCTACAATGAGCAGTTCTTC.

The gene calls are TRBV5-1 and TRBJ2-1; 12 positions agree with TRBD1. The V segment lost 2 bases and the J segment 7 bases; nucleotides outside the gene matches: 7. Germline V gene lookup returns CDR1 SGHRS and CDR2 YFSETQ. The CDR3 is 16 amino acids. The CDR3 here is CASSLPGTGGPNEQFF. DNA of the CDR3: TGCGCCAGCAGCTTACCCGGGACAGGGGGCCCAAATGAGCAGTTCTTC.

Points on this clone: An end of the junction differs from the germline gene, which may be a read error. The chain employs TRBV4-1 and TRBJ2-1; TRBD1 aligns across 7 bases. This CDR3 has 13 residues. Germline V gene sequence: CDR1 MGHRA, CDR2 YSYEKL. This CDR3 is CASSQEERGRTLF. The CDR3 coding sequence is TGCGCCAGCAGCCAAGAGGAGAGGGGGCGGACGCTCTTC.

The V gene is TRBV9, the J gene TRBJ2-4, with 9 bases aligning to TRBD1. The CDR3 is made up of 18 amino acids. The V segment lost 4 bases and the J segment 6 bases; nucleotides outside the gene matches: 17. CDR1 is SGDLS, CDR2 YYNGEE, per germline. The CDR3 nucleotides read TGTGCCAGCAGCCCCGGGGGAGGGACAGGGAATAGTTTAAACATTCAGTACTTC. Translated, it gives CASSPGGGTGNSLNIQYF.